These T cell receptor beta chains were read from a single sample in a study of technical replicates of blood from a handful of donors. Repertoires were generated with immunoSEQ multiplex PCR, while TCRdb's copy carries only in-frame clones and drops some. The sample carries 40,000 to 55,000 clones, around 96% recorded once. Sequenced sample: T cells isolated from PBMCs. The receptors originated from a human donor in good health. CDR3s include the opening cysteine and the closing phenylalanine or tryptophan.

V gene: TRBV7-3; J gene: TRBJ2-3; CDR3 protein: CASSSGGGDSTDTQYF
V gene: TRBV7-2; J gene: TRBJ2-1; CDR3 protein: CASSLGHRGRQFF
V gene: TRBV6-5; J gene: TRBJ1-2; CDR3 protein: CASSRDNNYGYTF
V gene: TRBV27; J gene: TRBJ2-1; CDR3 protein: CASSFLGQYNEQFF
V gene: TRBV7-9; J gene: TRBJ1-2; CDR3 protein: CASSLPNPTDRSNGYTF
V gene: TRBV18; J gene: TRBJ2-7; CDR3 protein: CASSPADRAYEQYF
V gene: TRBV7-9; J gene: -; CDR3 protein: CASSLAPGQGAEQYF
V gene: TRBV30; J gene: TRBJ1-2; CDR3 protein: CAWRHSTEYGYTF
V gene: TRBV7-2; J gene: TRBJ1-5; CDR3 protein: CASSPEGTGFQPQHF
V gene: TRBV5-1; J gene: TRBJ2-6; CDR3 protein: CASSLDAIVSGANVLTF
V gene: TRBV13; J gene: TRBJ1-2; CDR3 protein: CATLQGGQGGYTF
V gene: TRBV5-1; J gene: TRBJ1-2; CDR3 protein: CASSTGQGAPGYGYTF
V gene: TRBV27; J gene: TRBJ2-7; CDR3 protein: CASSRQRTVYEQYF
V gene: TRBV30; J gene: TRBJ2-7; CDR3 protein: CAWSSVAYEQYF
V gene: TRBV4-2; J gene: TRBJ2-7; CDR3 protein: CASSQDSFGTTYEQYF
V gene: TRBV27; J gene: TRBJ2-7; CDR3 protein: CASSHPGGLAGLYEQYF
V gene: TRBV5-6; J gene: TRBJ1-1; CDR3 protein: CAHETLRVNEAFF
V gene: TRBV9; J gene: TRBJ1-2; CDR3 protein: CASRPGQGAFGYTF
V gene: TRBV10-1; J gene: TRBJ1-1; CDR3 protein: CASSDTTGWAFF
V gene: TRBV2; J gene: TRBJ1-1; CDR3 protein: CASVRDVTEAFF
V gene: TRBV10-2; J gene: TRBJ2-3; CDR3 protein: CASRAEAGGPYTQYF
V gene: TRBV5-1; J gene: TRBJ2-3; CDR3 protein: CASSLAGNFGTDTQYF